One TCR beta chain is described in this entry. Its antigen is unknown. Antigen-specific CD4+ T cells were expanded (with viral peptide pools) by the ViraFEST assay ahead of sequencing. Researchers isolated CD4+ T cells once about 11 days of culture had elapsed. Cultures used 2 million or so PBMC per well, 9.5 to 10 IU/ml IL-2 and around 9.7 ug/ml peptides. V shed 2 bases and J shed 4 bases, with 14 bases lying between them. The CDR3 runs to 15 residues. Germline V gene sequence: CDR1 SGHTA, CDR2 FQGNSA. Sequenced by immunoSEQ multiplex PCR; TCRdb stores in-frame clones only, minus some. In the table there are 30,000 or so clones, roughly 63% of which are singletons. These data belong to a study of vaccination effects on CD4 cells after COVID-19. About the study: Each participant was given two doses of one vaccine (BNT162b2 or mRNA-1273).

Findings and limits, study-wide: From healthy vaccinees, only 1 of 255 vaccine-induced clones also reacted to common cold coronaviruses.

This TCR derives from a human donor who received a COVID-19 vaccine. The sample was CD4+ T cells from PBMCs cultured with HCoV-229E spike peptides, taken before COVID-19 vaccination. The chain employs TRBV7-2 and TRBJ1-1; D gene unclear. The CDR3 DNA reads as TGTGCCAGCAGCTTAACGCAGGCTCTGGGCACTGAAGCTTTCTTT. This sequence encodes CASSLTQALGTEAFF.